This paragraph covers one TCR beta chain sequence. Methods used by the authors: Amplification of reference gene primers provided the estimated nucleated cell counts. Using immunoSEQ multiplex PCR, the repertoire was profiled, and TCRdb retains in-frame clones only, with some absent. That table gives V, J and clone size, and the DNA gave D and trimming. This sample has 45,000 to 65,000 clones, with about 86% found just once. This entry comes from a study of blood T cell repertoires in COVID-19. Overall study: Italy, Spain and the United States were the sources of the convalescent and acute COVID-19 samples.

The CDR3 is 14 amino acids. V was cut by 4 bases and J by 4 bases, with 11 bases left in between. CDR1 and CDR2 (germline): ENHRY, SYGVKD. This receptor was taken from an elderly man with active COVID-19. The chain links TRBV10-3 to TRBJ1-3; D possibly corresponds to TRBD1 (5 bases). Sequencing was carried out using peripheral blood. CDR3 amino acids: CAISAGRDGNTIYF. The CDR3 nucleotides read TGTGCCATCAGTGCAGGGCGCGACGGAAACACCATATATTTT.